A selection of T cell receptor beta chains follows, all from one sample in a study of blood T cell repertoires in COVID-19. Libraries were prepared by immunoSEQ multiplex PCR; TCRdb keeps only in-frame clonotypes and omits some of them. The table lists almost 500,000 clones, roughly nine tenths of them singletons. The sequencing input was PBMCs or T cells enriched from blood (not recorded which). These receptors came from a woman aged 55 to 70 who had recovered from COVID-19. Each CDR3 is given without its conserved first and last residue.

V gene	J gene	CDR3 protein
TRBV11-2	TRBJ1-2	ASSLASPSENDGYT
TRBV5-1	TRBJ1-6	ASSLARHNYSPLH
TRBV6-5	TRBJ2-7	ASSRGVGTYEQY
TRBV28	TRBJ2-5	ASGGHSYQETQY
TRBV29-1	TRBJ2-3	SGTDRVDADTQY
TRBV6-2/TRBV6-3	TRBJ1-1	ASSAPGQGWTEAF
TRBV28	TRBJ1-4	ASSSGEPNEKLF
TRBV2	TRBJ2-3	ATRQYTDTQY
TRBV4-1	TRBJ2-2	ASSQDGTVAGELF
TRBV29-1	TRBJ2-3	SVEVVATDTQY
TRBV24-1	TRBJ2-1	ATSDQTSGGAWNEQF
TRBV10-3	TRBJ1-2	AISEKKGLDYT
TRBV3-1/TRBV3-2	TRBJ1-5	ASSQGPSNQPQH
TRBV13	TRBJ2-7	ASSGGSSSYEQY
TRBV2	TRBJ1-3	ASSERPGQGNTIY
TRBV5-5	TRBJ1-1	ASSPDRASGRDTEAF
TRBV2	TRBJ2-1	ASSDRTGYEQF
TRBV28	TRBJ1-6	ASSLLGTQNSPLH
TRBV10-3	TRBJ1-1	AIGGTGIDTEAF
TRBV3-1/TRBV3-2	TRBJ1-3	ASSQVTASGNTIY
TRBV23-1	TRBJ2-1	ASSAVGDSISYNEQF
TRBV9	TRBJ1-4	ASSATGATNEKLF
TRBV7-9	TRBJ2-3	ASSLGGADTQY
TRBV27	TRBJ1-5	ASSFRNQPQH
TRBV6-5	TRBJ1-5	ASSLENYSNQPQH
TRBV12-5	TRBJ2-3	ASGLVLRGEGEDTQY